A selection of T cell receptor beta chains follows, all from one sample in a study of T cells after yellow fever vaccination. TCRdb reprocessed the 5' RACE reads with MiXCR, giving one entry per CDR3 protein. The table records just under 600,000 distinct CDR3 sequences, roughly 12% of them present only once. Material: PBMCs, obtained on the day of the yellow fever booster vaccination. The receptor set was obtained from a man between 25 and 39 years old who received the YFV17D yellow fever vaccine. The CDR3 runs from the conserved cysteine through the conserved F or W. D genes are given only for firm matches. Clone size, where shown, is once, few, many, or a class for clones that have expanded.

cdr3_nt: TGTGCCAGCAGTTTTGAGGCGGGAGTTCGCAATGAGCAGTTCTTC
cdr3_aa: CASSFEAGVRNEQFF
clone_size: .
j_call: TRBJ2-1
d_call: TRBD2
v_call: TRBV12-3/TRBV12-4
cdr3_length: 15

cdr3_nt: TGCAGCGTTATGGCGAGTCTGAGCACAGATACGCAGTATTTT
cdr3_aa: CSVMASLSTDTQYF
clone_size: .
j_call: TRBJ2-3
d_call: .
v_call: TRBV29-1
cdr3_length: 14

cdr3_nt: TGCAGTGCTAGAGATTCTCTCCGGGGTCAAACAGATACGCAGTATTTT
cdr3_aa: CSARDSLRGQTDTQYF
clone_size: many
j_call: TRBJ2-3
d_call: .
v_call: TRBV20-1
cdr3_length: 16

cdr3_nt: TGTGCCAGCGGACTAGCGGGAGCTGGCCCGGAGACCCAGTACTTC
cdr3_aa: CASGLAGAGPETQYF
clone_size: .
j_call: TRBJ2-5
d_call: TRBD2
v_call: TRBV19
cdr3_length: 15

cdr3_nt: TGTGCCCGCAGAGGGCCAAGCGCCGGGGAGCTGTTTTTT
cdr3_aa: CARRGPSAGELFF
clone_size: .
j_call: TRBJ2-2
d_call: .
v_call: TRBV2
cdr3_length: 13

cdr3_nt: TGTGCCACCAGCAGGGGACTAGCGGGACGAGCAGATACGCAGTATTTT
cdr3_aa: CATSRGLAGRADTQYF
clone_size: few
j_call: TRBJ2-3
d_call: TRBD2
v_call: TRBV15
cdr3_length: 16

cdr3_nt: TGTGCCAGCAGCTTAGATCTCTTGGGCAGGGTCGTCTCTGGAAACACCATATATTTT
cdr3_aa: CASSLDLLGRVVSGNTIYF
clone_size: .
j_call: TRBJ1-3
d_call: .
v_call: TRBV11-2
cdr3_length: 19

cdr3_nt: TGCAGCGTTGTGTCTGGGGGGTTGACCCAGTACTTC
cdr3_aa: CSVVSGGLTQYF
clone_size: few
j_call: TRBJ2-5
d_call: .
v_call: TRBV29-1
cdr3_length: 12

cdr3_nt: TGTGCCAGCAGTTCACCCCTAGTCCGGTCCAATGAGCAGTTCTTC
cdr3_aa: CASSSPLVRSNEQFF
clone_size: few
j_call: TRBJ2-1
d_call: .
v_call: TRBV7-9
cdr3_length: 15

cdr3_nt: TGTGCCAGCAGAACCTGGGTAGCGGGAGGGTTAGAGACCCAGTACTTC
cdr3_aa: CASRTWVAGGLETQYF
clone_size: .
j_call: TRBJ2-5
d_call: TRBD2
v_call: TRBV28
cdr3_length: 16

cdr3_nt: TGTGCCAGCAGTTACCCCGGGACAGGGGGATTCGTAAACACTGAAGCTTTCTTT
cdr3_aa: CASSYPGTGGFVNTEAFF
clone_size: few
j_call: TRBJ1-1
d_call: TRBD1
v_call: TRBV6-5
cdr3_length: 18

cdr3_nt: TGCAGTGCTAGAGAACGGGAGGGTTCCTACGAGCAGTACTTC
cdr3_aa: CSAREREGSYEQYF
clone_size: few
j_call: TRBJ2-7
d_call: TRBD2
v_call: TRBV20-1
cdr3_length: 14

cdr3_nt: TGTGCCAGCAGACGAATGATCGGGCTAGCGGAGAAGGACAATGAGCAGTTCTTC
cdr3_aa: CASRRMIGLAEKDNEQFF
clone_size: .
j_call: TRBJ2-1
d_call: TRBD2
v_call: TRBV11-2
cdr3_length: 18

cdr3_nt: TGTGCCAGCAGCAGGGGACAACCCCAAGAGACCCAGTACTTC
cdr3_aa: CASSRGQPQETQYF
clone_size: many
j_call: TRBJ2-5
d_call: .
v_call: TRBV5-4
cdr3_length: 14

cdr3_nt: TGTGCCAGCAGCTCGACAGGACTAGCGGGAGTAGGCTACGAGCAGTACTTC
cdr3_aa: CASSSTGLAGVGYEQYF
clone_size: few
j_call: TRBJ2-7
d_call: TRBD2
v_call: TRBV5-6
cdr3_length: 17

cdr3_nt: TGTGCCAGCAGCGTAGACGGGTCGAAAAACATTCAGTACTTC
cdr3_aa: CASSVDGSKNIQYF
clone_size: .
j_call: TRBJ2-4
d_call: .
v_call: TRBV9
cdr3_length: 14

cdr3_nt: TGCAGTGCTAGCTACGAGCAGTACTTC
cdr3_aa: CSASYEQYF
clone_size: many
j_call: TRBJ2-7
d_call: .
v_call: TRBV20-1
cdr3_length: 9

cdr3_nt: TGTGCCAGCACTGGGCCGATGGCAGATACGCAGTATTTT
cdr3_aa: CASTGPMADTQYF
clone_size: .
j_call: TRBJ2-3
d_call: .
v_call: TRBV2
cdr3_length: 13

cdr3_nt: TGTGCCAGCAGGACTAGCGGGAGCTCCGGGGAGCTGTTTTTT
cdr3_aa: CASRTSGSSGELFF
clone_size: .
j_call: TRBJ2-2
d_call: TRBD2
v_call: TRBV6-4
cdr3_length: 14

cdr3_nt: TGTGCCTGGAGAGGGCGCAGGGCAGGTGCCACCGGGGAGCTGTTTTTT
cdr3_aa: CAWRGRRAGATGELFF
clone_size: .
j_call: TRBJ2-2
d_call: .
v_call: TRBV30
cdr3_length: 16

cdr3_nt: TGCAGTGCTAGTGTTGGGACAGGGAGCTCTGGGGCCAACGTCCTGACTTTC
cdr3_aa: CSASVGTGSSGANVLTF
clone_size: few
j_call: TRBJ2-6
d_call: TRBD1
v_call: TRBV20-1
cdr3_length: 17

cdr3_nt: TGTGCCAGCAGCGAGGGACTAGCGAAATACAATGAGCAGTTCTTC
cdr3_aa: CASSEGLAKYNEQFF
clone_size: few
j_call: TRBJ2-1
d_call: TRBD2
v_call: TRBV7-3
cdr3_length: 15

cdr3_nt: TGCGCCAGCAGCTTGTCTTATGGCGAGAGGGGCGAGCAGTTCTTC
cdr3_aa: CASSLSYGERGEQFF
clone_size: few
j_call: TRBJ2-1
d_call: .
v_call: TRBV5-1
cdr3_length: 15

cdr3_nt: TGTGCCAGCAGAGGGGGGACGGAATATAGCAATCAGCCCCAGCATTTT
cdr3_aa: CASRGGTEYSNQPQHF
clone_size: few
j_call: TRBJ1-5
d_call: .
v_call: TRBV6-2/TRBV6-3
cdr3_length: 16

cdr3_nt: TGTGCCAGCAGTTACTCGGCTAGCGGGAGATCGGGCGGCATTCAGTACTTC
cdr3_aa: CASSYSASGRSGGIQYF
clone_size: few
j_call: TRBJ2-4
d_call: TRBD2
v_call: TRBV6-5
cdr3_length: 17

cdr3_nt: TGTGCCAGCACCCGGGACTACCAAGAGACCCAGTACTTC
cdr3_aa: CASTRDYQETQYF
clone_size: .
j_call: TRBJ2-5
d_call: .
v_call: TRBV2
cdr3_length: 13

cdr3_nt: TGTGCCAGCAGTTACTTCGGCTCGATGAACACTGAAGCTTTCTTT
cdr3_aa: CASSYFGSMNTEAFF
clone_size: .
j_call: TRBJ1-1
d_call: .
v_call: TRBV6-2/TRBV6-3
cdr3_length: 15

cdr3_nt: TGTGCCAGCAGCTCCCTAGCGGGAGTAACTTCCTACACAGATACGCAGTATTTT
cdr3_aa: CASSSLAGVTSYTDTQYF
clone_size: .
j_call: TRBJ2-3
d_call: TRBD2
v_call: TRBV5-5
cdr3_length: 18

cdr3_nt: TGTGCCAGCAGTGAAGGGGCCCTGAGAGGGGAGCAGTTCTTC
cdr3_aa: CASSEGALRGEQFF
clone_size: few
j_call: TRBJ2-1
d_call: .
v_call: TRBV2
cdr3_length: 14

cdr3_nt: TGTGCCAGCAGCTTAGGGTCACCCCTAGCCAAAAACATTCAGTACTTC
cdr3_aa: CASSLGSPLAKNIQYF
clone_size: many
j_call: TRBJ2-4
d_call: .
v_call: TRBV7-2
cdr3_length: 16

cdr3_nt: TGTGCCAGCAGTCCGCGCGATACGCTGTATTTT
cdr3_aa: CASSPRDTLYF
clone_size: many
j_call: TRBJ2-3
d_call: .
v_call: TRBV7-9
cdr3_length: 11

cdr3_nt: TGTGCCAGCAGTCGAAGCGCGAGCGGGGACTACGAGCAGTACTTC
cdr3_aa: CASSRSASGDYEQYF
clone_size: .
j_call: TRBJ2-7
d_call: TRBD2
v_call: TRBV7-2
cdr3_length: 15

cdr3_nt: TGTGCCAGCTACACCTATAGCAATCAGCCCCAGCATTTT
cdr3_aa: CASYTYSNQPQHF
clone_size: few
j_call: TRBJ1-5
d_call: .
v_call: TRBV28
cdr3_length: 13

cdr3_nt: TGTGCCAGCAAACAGGGGGCTTACGAGCAGTACTTC
cdr3_aa: CASKQGAYEQYF
clone_size: .
j_call: TRBJ2-7
d_call: TRBD1
v_call: TRBV27
cdr3_length: 12

cdr3_nt: TGTGCCAGCGGGAGGATCACACCCTACGAGCAGTACTTC
cdr3_aa: CASGRITPYEQYF
clone_size: .
j_call: TRBJ2-7
d_call: .
v_call: TRBV28
cdr3_length: 13

cdr3_nt: TGTGCCAGCAGCCAGGGGGGAAGCACTAACTATGGCTACACCTTC
cdr3_aa: CASSQGGSTNYGYTF
clone_size: .
j_call: TRBJ1-2
d_call: TRBD1
v_call: TRBV12-3/TRBV12-4
cdr3_length: 15

cdr3_nt: TGCAGTGCTAGAGATTGGAGCCTCTACAATGAGCAGTTCTTC
cdr3_aa: CSARDWSLYNEQFF
clone_size: .
j_call: TRBJ2-1
d_call: .
v_call: TRBV20-1
cdr3_length: 14

cdr3_nt: TGTGCCAGCAGCTTGACTAGCGGGACTGCGAACACCGGGGAGCTGTTTTTT
cdr3_aa: CASSLTSGTANTGELFF
clone_size: many
j_call: TRBJ2-2
d_call: TRBD2
v_call: TRBV7-2
cdr3_length: 17

cdr3_nt: TGTGCCAGCAGTCCGGGACAGAGCAAGTTCTTC
cdr3_aa: CASSPGQSKFF
clone_size: .
j_call: TRBJ2-1
d_call: TRBD1
v_call: TRBV12-3/TRBV12-4
cdr3_length: 11

cdr3_nt: TGCGCCAGCAGTTTTAGACAGGGGCAGAGCTCCTACAATGAGCAGTTCTTC
cdr3_aa: CASSFRQGQSSYNEQFF
clone_size: .
j_call: TRBJ2-1
d_call: TRBD1
v_call: TRBV5-1
cdr3_length: 17

cdr3_nt: TGTGCCACCAGCAGCCCTGGGGACAGGGTAGGCCCTGAAGCTTTCTTT
cdr3_aa: CATSSPGDRVGPEAFF
clone_size: few
j_call: TRBJ1-1
d_call: TRBD1
v_call: TRBV15
cdr3_length: 16

cdr3_nt: TGTGCCAGCAGTTCTTCTAGCGGGAGGGCCTCGGATACGCAGTATTTT
cdr3_aa: CASSSSSGRASDTQYF
clone_size: few
j_call: TRBJ2-3
d_call: TRBD2
v_call: TRBV12-3/TRBV12-4
cdr3_length: 16

cdr3_nt: TGTGCCAGCAGCTTTCCCGGGGGCCTTACACGCACCTACAATGAGCAGTTCTTC
cdr3_aa: CASSFPGGLTRTYNEQFF
clone_size: .
j_call: TRBJ2-1
d_call: .
v_call: TRBV5-6
cdr3_length: 18

cdr3_nt: TGTGCCATGAGCCTTGGGCTGAACTACGAGCAGTACTTC
cdr3_aa: CAMSLGLNYEQYF
clone_size: .
j_call: TRBJ2-7
d_call: .
v_call: TRBV5-7
cdr3_length: 13

cdr3_nt: TGCAGTGCGGACAGGGGGCAAAGCACCGGGGAGCTGTTTTTT
cdr3_aa: CSADRGQSTGELFF
clone_size: few
j_call: TRBJ2-2
d_call: TRBD1
v_call: TRBV20-1
cdr3_length: 14

cdr3_nt: TGCTGTGCTACCTGGCAGGGTCGCAATCAGCCCCAGCATTTT
cdr3_aa: CCATWQGRNQPQHF
clone_size: .
j_call: TRBJ1-5
d_call: .
v_call: TRBV20-1
cdr3_length: 14

cdr3_nt: TGTGCCAGCTCACCCCCTGGACTAGCGGGAGGGCTGAAGACCCAGTACTTC
cdr3_aa: CASSPPGLAGGLKTQYF
clone_size: .
j_call: TRBJ2-5
d_call: TRBD2
v_call: TRBV18
cdr3_length: 17

cdr3_nt: TGTGCCAGCAGCTTTCCCCAGACAGGGGGCTTTCAGCAGTACTTC
cdr3_aa: CASSFPQTGGFQQYF
clone_size: .
j_call: TRBJ2-7
d_call: TRBD1
v_call: TRBV7-8
cdr3_length: 15

cdr3_nt: TGTGCCAGCAGCTCCAACAAGGGGGCCTATGGCTACACCTTC
cdr3_aa: CASSSNKGAYGYTF
clone_size: .
j_call: TRBJ1-2
d_call: TRBD1
v_call: TRBV11-2
cdr3_length: 14

cdr3_nt: TGTGCCAGTAGTCTCCAAGCGGGAGGACTCACAGATACGCAGTATTTT
cdr3_aa: CASSLQAGGLTDTQYF
clone_size: few
j_call: TRBJ2-3
d_call: TRBD2
v_call: TRBV19
cdr3_length: 16

cdr3_nt: TGCGCCAGCAGCCCCGGGACAGAGGATCAGCCCCAGCATTTT
cdr3_aa: CASSPGTEDQPQHF
clone_size: few
j_call: TRBJ1-5
d_call: TRBD1
v_call: TRBV5-1
cdr3_length: 14

cdr3_nt: TGCGCCAGCACCCTTGGGACTAGCGGGAGGGCCGTTGACGAGCAGTACTTC
cdr3_aa: CASTLGTSGRAVDEQYF
clone_size: .
j_call: TRBJ2-7
d_call: TRBD2
v_call: TRBV5-1
cdr3_length: 17